The 18 T cell receptor beta chains listed next were all sequenced from one sample in a study of yellow fever vaccine responses in identical twins. One entry per CDR3 protein, called by TCRdb with MiXCR from the RT-PCR reads. The data contain approximately 9,500 distinct CDR3 sequences, less than 85% of them singletons. The material sequenced was T cells from blood (PBMCs), unsorted or a sorted subset (not recorded which), taken before or after yellow fever vaccination (not recorded which). The receptors here all came from a woman in her late teens or twenties who received the yellow fever vaccine.

This clonotype has only a few counts. This sequence joins TRBV7-9 and TRBJ2-3; D possibly corresponds to TRBD2 (6 bases). V was shortened by 4 bases and J by 8 bases, with 10 bases between the two germline ends. The CDR3 contains 12 residues. Germline V gene lookup returns CDR1 SEHNR and CDR2 FQNEAQ (reference sequence). The DNA for the CDR3 is TGTGCCAGCAGCTCGACGGAGGGTACGCAGTATTTT. Protein sequence: CASSSTEGTQYF. The full variable domain, in which reference TRBV7-9 and TRBJ2-3 provide the parts outside the CDR3, is DTGVSQNPRHKITKRGQNVTFRCDPISEHNRLYWYRQTLGQGPEFLTYFQNEAQLEKSRLLSDRFSAERPKGSFSTLEIQRTEQGDSAMYLCASSSTEGTQYFGPGTRLTVL.

The chain joins TRBV7-9 to TRBJ2-1; 12 bases map to TRBD2. The CDR3 runs 16 residues. Germline CDR1 SEHNR, CDR2 FQNEAQ (reference sequence). J gave up 7 bases and V 2 bases, and 6 bases lay outside the gene matches. In DNA, the CDR3 is TGTGCCAGCAGCTTAAATCGAGGACTAGCGGGAAATGAGCAGTTCTTC. Encoded protein: CASSLNRGLAGNEQFF.

This clonotype has a single count. The CDR3 sequence: CSARVGSTDTQYF. CDR3 bases: TGCAGTGCTAGGGTCGGTAGCACAGATACGCAGTATTTT. The gene calls are TRBV20-1 and TRBJ2-3; D gene unclear. The germline gives CDR1 DFQATT, CDR2 SNEGSKA (reference sequence). This CDR3 is 13 amino acids long. V gave up 3 bases and J gave up 0 bases, with 7 bases separating them.

This chain connects TRBV11-2 to TRBJ2-7; no clear D. Germline V gene sequence: CDR1 SGHAT, CDR2 FQNNGV. The CDR3 sequence is 12 residues long. V dropped 5 bases and J dropped 3 bases, with 8 bases sitting between them. In nucleotides, the CDR3 is TGTGCCAGCAGCCTCCCCGGCTACGAGCAGTACTTC. Translating gives CASSLPGYEQYF.

This clonotype was counted a single time. The V gene is TRBV5-1, the J gene TRBJ2-5, with 11 nucleotides matching TRBD2. The germline V gene has CDR1 SGHRS and CDR2 YFSETQ. The CDR3 extends over 15 amino acids. Trimming took 4 bases from V and 6 from J; bases not matched to a gene: 8. In DNA, the CDR3 is TGCGCCAGCAGCCAGGGACTAGCGGCAACGAAGACCCAGTACTTC. Translating it yields CASSQGLAATKTQYF.

This clonotype was found a few times. This sequence joins TRBV11-1 and TRBJ1-4, with D uncertain. The CDR3 is 15 amino acids. The V gene's germline CDR1 is SGHAT and CDR2 FQDESV (reference sequence). The germline V and J ends were trimmed by 1 base and 0 bases, with 6 bases remaining between them. The CDR3 region is CASSLDVTTNEKLFF. DNA for the CDR3: TGTGCCAGCAGCTTAGACGTTACAACTAATGAAAAACTGTTTTTT.

This sequence joins TRBV5-1 and TRBJ1-1, with D unresolved. From germline, CDR1 is SGHRS and CDR2 YFSETQ. This CDR3 has 15 residues. V gave up 4 bases and J gave up 5 bases, with 18 bases separating them. CDR3 nucleotide sequence: TGCGCCAGCAGCCCCGGAGAGCCTGGTCGTACTGAAGCTTTCTTT. Protein product: CASSPGEPGRTEAFF.

V and J are TRBV28 and TRBJ1-5; tentative D call: TRBD1 (5 bases). V lost 1 base and J lost 0, with 16 bases in between. CDR1 MDHEN and CDR2 SYDVKM come from the germline V gene. The CDR3 loop spans 18 amino acids. As DNA, the CDR3 is TGTGCCAGCAGTTTATATTCGCGGAGGGGTTATAGCAATCAGCCCCAGCATTTT. Its translation is CASSLYSRRGYSNQPQHF. Looking up the rest from reference TRBV28 and TRBJ1-5 gives the full variable domain: DVKVTQSSRYLVKRTGEKVFLECVQDMDHENMFWYRQDPGLGLRLIYFSYDVKMKEKGDIPEGYSVSREKKERFSLILESASTNQTSMYLCASSLYSRRGYSNQPQHFGDGTRLSIL.

V and J are TRBV11-3 and TRBJ2-7; TRBD1 matches at 7 bases. From germline, CDR1 is SGHNT and CDR2 YENEEA. The CDR3 is made up of 17 amino acids. V shed 5 bases and J 3 bases; nucleotides not matched to a gene: 16. The CDR3 here is CASSTYARDRENYEQYF. The CDR3 region has the DNA TGTGCCAGCAGCACCTATGCCAGGGACAGAGAGAACTACGAGCAGTACTTC.

The chain joins TRBV19 to TRBJ1-4; D remains ambiguous. This CDR3 has 12 residues. Germline V CDR1 and CDR2: LNHDA, SQIVND (reference sequence). With 10 bases removed from V and 3 bases from J, the gap between germline ends came to 9 bases. CDR3 region: CATSAANEKLFF. The CDR3 DNA reads as TGTGCCACCTCAGCGGCTAATGAAAAACTGTTTTTT.

The J gene is TRBJ1-1, the V gene TRBV18; D is possibly TRBD1 (5 bases). The CDR3 contains 14 residues. Trimming took 2 bases from V and 1 from J, leaving 8 bases between them. CDR1 KGHSH and CDR2 LQKENI come from the germline V gene. CDR3 amino acids: CASSPGAENTEAFF. In DNA, the CDR3 is TGTGCCAGCTCACCAGGGGCCGAGAACACTGAAGCTTTCTTT.

This chain uses TRBV18 with TRBJ1-5, with D unresolved. In germline, CDR1 is KGHSH, CDR2 LQKENI. V lost 2 bases and J 5 bases, leaving 7 bases between the germline ends. There are 13 residues in the CDR3. The CDR3 DNA sequence: TGTGCCAGCTCACCAGCCCGAGATCAGCCCCAGCATTTT. It encodes CASSPARDQPQHF. The full variable domain, with the rest looked up from reference TRBV18 and TRBJ1-5, is NAGVMQNPRHLVRRRGQEARLRCSPMKGHSHVYWYRQLPEEGLKFMVYLQKENIIDESGMPKERFSAEFPKEGPSILRIQQVVRGDSAAYFCASSPARDQPQHFGDGTRLSIL.

The chain links TRBV5-1 to TRBJ2-1; D possibly corresponds to TRBD1 (5 bases). V shed 7 bases and J shed 6 bases, with 11 bases lying between them. The CDR3 is 12 amino acids. CDR1 SGHRS and CDR2 YFSETQ come from the germline V gene. The CDR3 coding sequence is TGCGCCAGCGGTCAGGGTAGCAATGAGCAGTTCTTC. This encodes CASGQGSNEQFF.

The chain employs TRBV29-1 and TRBJ2-1, with 9 nucleotides matching TRBD1. This CDR3 region has 18 residues. J was trimmed by 0 bases and V by 0 bases; bases with no gene match: 9. The germline V gene encodes CDR1 SQVTM and CDR2 ANQGSEA. The CDR3 nucleotides are TGCAGCGTTGAAGATCTAGTGACAGGGGGTAGCTCCTACAATGAGCAGTTCTTC. Its protein is CSVEDLVTGGSSYNEQFF.

The chain employs TRBV19 and TRBJ1-4; D might be TRBD1 (5 bases). The CDR3 length is 14 residues. Deletions cut 7 bases from V and 5 bases from J, with 14 bases between. Germline values: CDR1 LNHDA, CDR2 SQIVND (reference sequence). This CDR3 is CASTMGGANEKLFF. In DNA, the CDR3 is TGTGCCAGTACCATGGGTGGGGCAAATGAAAAACTGTTTTTT.

CDR3 sequence: CASSSYQETQYF. The CDR3 DNA sequence: TGTGCCAGCAGCTCATACCAAGAGACCCAGTACTTC. The rearrangement joins TRBV7-9 to TRBJ2-5, with no clear D. V dropped 4 bases and J dropped 0 bases, with 3 bases sitting between them. The CDR3 consists of 12 residues. Germline V gene sequence: CDR1 SEHNR, CDR2 FQNEAQ (reference sequence).

The rearrangement links TRBV11-2 to TRBJ2-3; D not resolved. Germline CDR1 and CDR2: SGHAT and FQNNGV. This CDR3 has 13 residues. V lost 0 bases and J lost 6, with 7 bases in between. CDR3 nucleotides: TGTGCCAGCAGCTTAGATCACACCGATACGCAGTATTTT. This translates into CASSLDHTDTQYF.

This chain joins TRBV2 and TRBJ1-1, with a weak D call TRBD1 (6 bases). The V gene lost 3 bases and the J gene lost 8 bases, with 16 bases spanning the gap. The CDR3 contains 14 residues. Germline CDR1 is SNHLY and CDR2 is FYNNEI. CDR3 nucleotide sequence: TGTGCCAGCAGTGATTCAGGGGTAGTGAAGGAAGCTTTCTTT. Encoded protein: CASSDSGVVKEAFF.